The sequence of this T cell receptor (beta chain) was determined in a study of T cell clones after liver transplantation. As for the study in general: Third-party-reactive TCRbeta sequences from pre-transplant mixed lymphocyte reactions served as antigen-independent comparators.

This CDR3 region has 15 residues. The ends lost 10 bases at V and 0 bases at J; junction bases unmatched: 6. Germline values: CDR1 MDHEN, CDR2 SYDVKM. Sequencing used immunoSEQ multiplex PCR; TCRdb keeps in-frame clones, though not all of them. The profile shows around 77,000 clones, about four fifths of them singletons. The TCR comes from a human patient who received a liver transplant. The graft donor may have contributed some T cells. This sample comprised CD4+ T cells from blood, obtained 12 months after liver transplant. The chain combines TRBV28 with TRBJ2-6; 7 bases map to TRBD1. The CDR3 bases are TGTGCCACCTCTAGGGACAGCTCTGGGGCCAACGTCCTGACTTTC. Amino acid sequence: CATSRDSSGANVLTF.